This T cell receptor beta chain is from a study of cytomegalovirus exposure and HLA in healthy donors. Germline V gene data show CDR1 as SNHLY and CDR2 as FYNNEI. The CDR3 has 16 residues. Unmatched junction bases numbered 7, after V lost 2 bases and J lost 3 bases. TCRdb keeps only in-frame clones here, not all; method: immunoSEQ multiplex PCR. Of hundreds of thousands of clones listed, 86% are singletons. Findings and caveats of the study: The study listed 164 cytomegalovirus-associated TCR beta chains.

This clone has just one count. The target antigen is unknown. The TCR was taken from a woman aged 18-30 years in good health and CMV-seronegative. Sequencing was performed on PBMCs. The rearrangement links TRBV2 to TRBJ2-5, with TRBD2 matching over 9 bases. CDR3 in amino acids: CASSESWPSGKETQYF. The CDR3 DNA sequence: TGTGCCAGCAGTGAATCTTGGCCTAGCGGGAAAGAGACCCAGTACTTC.